Presented here are 24 T cell receptor beta chains from one specimen sequenced in a study of tumor and adjacent non-tumor tissue in lung cancer. RNA was extracted from bulk tissue without any cell sorting. The library came from three nested PCR rounds adapted from ARM-PCR protocols. TCRdb passed the multiplex PCR reads through MiXCR, listing each CDR3 protein once. The sample contains some 78,000 distinct CDR3 sequences, around 75% of which appear only once. The specimen was lung tumor tissue. All receptors derive from a woman aged 45 to 65 with non-small cell lung cancer.

Only a few counts were recorded for this clonotype. The chain carries TRBV29-1 and TRBJ2-3; D might be TRBD1 (5 bases). There are 12 residues in the CDR3. CDR1 is SQVTM, CDR2 ANQGSEA, per germline. CDR3 sequence reads: CNHRTSTDTQYF. Written as DNA, the CDR3 is TGCAATCATAGGACAAGCACAGATACGCAGTATTTT.

The chain combines TRBV12-3 or TRBV12-4 with TRBJ2-7; D possibly corresponds to TRBD2 (5 bases). V lost 6 bases to trimming and J lost 6 bases, with 18 bases between them. There are 14 residues in the CDR3. CDR3 sequence: CASSYSRARAEQYF. The CDR3 region has the DNA TGTGCCAGCAGCTATTCTAGGGCGAGGGCCGAGCAGTACTTC.

Of note for this clonotype: The germline gene is not matched at one end of the junction; a read error may be the cause. J is TRBJ2-7 and V is TRBV28; D possibly corresponds to TRBD1 (5 bases). The CDR3 is made up of 14 amino acids. Germline CDR1 reads MDHEN; CDR2 reads SYDVKM. CDR3: CANSLNQGFYEQYF. The CDR3 bases are TGTGCCAACAGTTTAAATCAGGGATTCTACGAACAGTACTTC. The full variable domain, in which reference TRBV28 and TRBJ2-7 provide the parts outside the CDR3, is DVKVTQSSRYLVKRTGEKVFLECVQDMDHENMFWYRQDPGLGLRLIYFSYDVKMKEKGDIPEGYSVSREKKERFSLILESASTNQTSMYLCANSLNQGFYEQYFGPGTRLTVT.

This clonotype appeared a few times. Its ends do not fully match the called genes, so a read error is possible. The chain combines TRBV20-1 with TRBJ2-3; D gene unclear. The CDR3 is made up of 14 amino acids. The germline V gene has CDR1 DFQATT and CDR2 SNEGSKA (reference sequence). The CDR3 coding sequence is TGCAGTGCTAGGAGAGCGAAGAACACAGATATGCAGTATTTT. Encoded protein: CSARRAKNTDMQYF.

The genes are TRBV20-1 and TRBJ2-3, with TRBD2 matching 13 bases. The junction had 15 bases not matched to a gene; V was cut back by 6 bases and J by 12 bases. Germline V gene data show CDR1 as DFQATT and CDR2 as SNEGSKA (reference sequence). The CDR3 contains 15 residues. In DNA, the CDR3 is TGCAGTGCCCCCGGGACTAGCGGGACTCGGGGTACACAGTATTTT. Amino acids: CSAPGTSGTRGTQYF.

Turning to this clonotype: Being one base from a much bigger clone, this may be a read error. This CDR3 is missing its conserved last phenylalanine or tryptophan, likely due to a read error. This chain joins TRBV12-3 or TRBV12-4 and TRBJ2-1; D ambiguous. With 3 bases removed from V and 2 bases from J, the gap between germline ends came to 5 bases. The CDR3 spans 13 residues. DNA of the CDR3: TGTGCCAGCAGTTTTAGCCCCTACAATGAGCAGTTCTTA. Protein product: CASSFSPYNEQFL.

In the case of this clonotype: The junction departs from germline at one end; a sequencing error may be responsible. The chain couples TRBV24-1 to TRBJ2-5; unclear D gene. The CDR3 runs 12 residues. Germline V gene lookup returns CDR1 KGHDR and CDR2 SFDVKD. The CDR3: CPTNDMRETQYF. The CDR3 DNA reads as TGTCCCACCAATGACATGAGGGAGACCCAGTACTTC.

On this clonotype itself: One junction end does not reproduce the germline sequence, and a read error may be involved. This chain connects TRBV28 to TRBJ1-4; maybe TRBD1 (6 bases). This CDR3 has 13 residues. Germline CDR1 reads MDHEN; CDR2 reads SYDVKM. CDR3 sequence reads: CASTGRTNEILFF. The CDR3 DNA is TGTGCCAGTACAGGGAGAACTAATGAAATACTGTTTTTT.

Concerning this clonotype: One junction end does not reproduce the germline sequence, and a read error may be involved. This rearrangement joins TRBV6-1 to TRBJ2-2; 9 positions agree with TRBD2. The CDR3 is made up of 15 amino acids. The germline gives CDR1 MNHNS, CDR2 SASEGT. The CDR3 is CACSDPGTSSGKLFF. The DNA of the CDR3 is TGTGCCTGCAGTGACCCAGGGACTAGCAGTGGGAAGCTGTTTTTT.

As for this clonotype: The final CDR3 position lacks the conserved phenylalanine or tryptophan, pointing to a likely read error. The chain joins TRBV29-1 to TRBJ2-5; either TRBD1 or TRBD2 may supply D (6 bases each). Germline CDR1 reads SQVTM; CDR2 reads ANQGSEA. V shed 6 bases and J shed 7 bases, with 21 bases lying between them. This CDR3 is 14 amino acids long. CDR3 protein: CSVRERGAGVTQYS. CDR3 DNA: TGCAGCGTCCGGGAGAGGGGCGCAGGGGTGACCCAGTACTCC.

Comments on this clonotype: The conserved phenylalanine or tryptophan normally closing the CDR3 is absent here, so this likely arose from a read error. The genes are TRBV10-2 and TRBJ2-3; the D is unclear. This CDR3 has 11 amino acids. CDR1 WSHSY and CDR2 SAAADI come from the germline V gene. CDR3 nucleotides: TGCGCCAGCAGTGAGGCAGATATGCAGTATCAT. Its translation: CASSEADMQYH.

This clonotype was seen at least ten times. The chain couples TRBV5-4 to TRBJ2-5, with no clear D. Germline CDR1 SGHNT, CDR2 YYREEE (reference sequence). With 0 bases removed from V and 4 bases from J, the gap between germline ends came to 7 bases. The CDR3 spans 13 residues. The CDR3 protein is CASSLDWGETQYF. The DNA for the CDR3 is TGTGCCAGCAGCTTGGACTGGGGAGAGACCCAGTACTTC.

Regarding this clonotype: Since no conserved phenylalanine or tryptophan closes the CDR3, a read error is the likely cause. The DNA is left out, because the CDR3 cannot be placed on it with certainty; the CDR3 is given as TCRdb lists it. The V call is TRBV11-1, the J call TRBJ2-5; the table's D gene call, TRBD1, was not cross checked with the DNA. The CDR3 has 14 residues if both end residues are counted. Looked up from germline, CDR1 is SGHAT and CDR2 is FQDESV (reference sequence). The CDR3 protein is CASSPYRRPETQYL.

For this clonotype: The junction shows a germline mismatch at one end, possibly a read error. V gene TRBV6-2 or TRBV6-3 combines with J gene TRBJ2-6; 11 bases line up with TRBD2. CDR1 is MNHEY and CDR2 is SVGEGT in the germline V gene. This CDR3 contains 18 residues. Here the CDR3 reads CASSFRLAGWSGANVLTF. DNA of the CDR3: TGTGCCAGCAGTTTTCGACTAGCGGGATGGTCTGGGGCCAACGTGCTGACTTTC.

Here the CDR3 reads CASSLGQTTGANEQFF. In DNA, the CDR3 is TGTGCCAGCAGCTTAGGGCAGACAACTGGGGCCAATGAGCAGTTCTTC. V gene TRBV11-2 combines with J gene TRBJ2-1, with D possibly matching TRBD1 (5 bases). V was shortened by 1 base and J by 6 bases, with 16 bases between the two germline ends. The CDR3 runs 16 residues. Germline CDR1 and CDR2: SGHAT and FQNNGV.

V usage is TRBV6-5 and J usage is TRBJ2-2; TRBD1 is a possible D gene (6 bases). The CDR3 runs 16 residues. Germline CDR1 reads MNHEY; CDR2 reads SVGAGI. With 5 bases removed from V and 1 base from J, the gap between germline ends came to 14 bases. CDR3 residues: CASSPNPGVNTGELFF. CDR3 sequence (DNA): TGTGCCAGCAGTCCCAACCCAGGGGTGAACACCGGGGAGCTGTTTTTT.

This clonotype was recorded once. CDR3 region: CAITGGRYSDYTF. The CDR3 bases are TGTGCCATCACAGGGGGAAGATACAGTGACTACACCTTC. The V gene is TRBV10-3, the J gene TRBJ1-2; 7 bases agree with TRBD1. The CDR3 consists of 13 residues. With V trimmed by 7 bases and J by 10 bases, 12 bases remained unmatched. The germline CDR1 and CDR2 sequences are ENHRY and SYGVKD.

A word on this clonotype: At one of its ends the junction is not consistent with the germline gene, which may arise from a read error. This chain joins TRBV28 and TRBJ1-2; no definite D call. This CDR3 region has 15 residues. CDR1 MDHEN and CDR2 SYDVKM come from the germline V gene. This chain's CDR3 is CASKEQSRTSYCYTF. In DNA, the CDR3 is TGTGCCAGCAAAGAACAATCCCGAACATCCTATTGCTACACCTTC.

A note on this clonotype: A much more abundant neighbour one base away suggests this may be a read error. V gene TRBV5-1 combines with J gene TRBJ2-7; 9 bases match TRBD1. CDR1 is SGHRS and CDR2 is YFSETQ in the germline V gene. CDR3 size: 15 residues. The CDR3 sequence: CANSPGTGFIYEQYF. DNA for the CDR3: TGCGCCAACAGCCCGGGGACAGGGTTTATCTACGAGCAGTACTTC.

In the case of this clonotype: The germline gene is not matched at one end of the junction; a read error may be the cause. The gene calls are TRBV5-4 and TRBJ2-1; 9 nucleotides align to TRBD1. Germline CDR1 and CDR2: SGHNT and YYREEE (reference sequence). This CDR3 contains 14 residues. The CDR3 coding sequence is TGTGCCAACAGCCCTGGGACAGGGCGTGATGAGCAGTTCTTC. It translates to CANSPGTGRDEQFF. Based on the CDR3 plus reference TRBV5-4 and TRBJ2-1, the full variable domain is ETGVTQSPTHLIKTRGQQVTLRCSSQSGHNTVSWYQQALGQGPQFIFQYYREEENGRGNFPPRFSGLQFPNYSSELNVNALELDDSALYLCANSPGTGRDEQFFGPGTRLTVL.

Notes on this clonotype: Because it lacks the conserved phenylalanine or tryptophan at the end, this CDR3 is likely a read error. The V and J genes are TRBV20-1 and TRBJ1-1; D is uncertain. Between the trimmed V and J ends, which lost 6 bases and 4 bases, there was a span of 15 bases. There are 13 residues in the CDR3. Germline lookup yields CDR1 DFQATT and CDR2 SNEGSKA (reference sequence). This CDR3 reads CSAPSWGCTEAFY. The DNA of the CDR3 is TGCAGTGCCCCGAGTTGGGGATGCACTGAAGCTTTCTAT.

Comment on this clonotype: A junction boundary mismatches the germline segment, possibly from a read error. The DNA for the CDR3 is TGTGCCAGCAGCAAAAACTGGGAGATCGGGGAGCTATTTTTT. Translating it yields CASSKNWEIGELFF. The rearrangement uses TRBV11-2 and TRBJ2-2, with D tentatively TRBD2 (5 bases). This CDR3 has 14 amino acids. CDR1 is SGHAT and CDR2 is FQNNGV in the germline V gene.

CDR3 DNA: TGCAGTGCTAGAGATTTGGTAACGTCTAGTTCACCCCTCCACTTT. Amino acids: CSARDLVTSSSPLHF. The genes are TRBV20-1 and TRBJ1-6, with D uncertain. Trimming took 0 bases from V and 9 from J, leaving 15 bases between them. Looked up from germline, CDR1 is DFQATT and CDR2 is SNEGSKA (reference sequence). The CDR3 extends over 15 amino acids.

As concerns this clonotype: A read error may produce the germline difference seen at one junction end. The chain recombines TRBV6-2 or TRBV6-3 with TRBJ2-1; D gene uncertain. Germline V CDR1 and CDR2: MNHEY, SVGEGT. This CDR3 contains 13 residues. CDR3 sequence: CASSYGRPSEQLF. The CDR3 DNA reads as TGTGCCAGCAGTTATGGGCGGCCAAGTGAGCAACTCTTC.